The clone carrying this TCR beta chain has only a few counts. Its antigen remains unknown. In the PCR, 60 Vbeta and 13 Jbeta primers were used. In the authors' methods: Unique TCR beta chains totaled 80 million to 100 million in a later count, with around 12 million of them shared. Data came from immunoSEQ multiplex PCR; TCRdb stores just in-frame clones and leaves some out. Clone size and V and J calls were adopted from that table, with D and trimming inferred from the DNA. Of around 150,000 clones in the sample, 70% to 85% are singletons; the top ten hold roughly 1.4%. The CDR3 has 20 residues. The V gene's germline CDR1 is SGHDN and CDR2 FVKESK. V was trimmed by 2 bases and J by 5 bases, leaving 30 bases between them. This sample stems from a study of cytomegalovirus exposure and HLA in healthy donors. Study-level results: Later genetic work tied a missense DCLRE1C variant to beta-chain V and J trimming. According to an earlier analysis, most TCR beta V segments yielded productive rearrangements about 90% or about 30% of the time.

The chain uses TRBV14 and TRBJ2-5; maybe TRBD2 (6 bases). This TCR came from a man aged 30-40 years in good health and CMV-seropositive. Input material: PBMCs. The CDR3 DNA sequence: TGTGCCAGCAGCCAAATAGGCGACCAGCGGGCCTCTGCTCGGAGGGAGACCCAGTACTTC. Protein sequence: CASSQIGDQRASARRETQYF.